Listed here are 32 T cell receptor beta chains from one sample, sequenced in a study of vaccination and CD4 T cells after COVID-19. Cultured CD4+ T cells had their DNA profiled by the Oncomine TCR Beta short-read assay. TCRdb recomputed calls from the PCR reads with MiXCR, one row per CDR3 protein. The profile shows over 10,000 distinct CDR3 sequences, about two thirds of them singletons. Their recognized antigens are unknown. Treatment noted: approximately nine-day PBMC culture with coronavirus spike peptide pools or control peptides (ViraFEST assay). The material sequenced was CD4+ T cells from blood, cultured in vitro. The receptors shown here come from a human donor who had recovered from COVID-19.

The chain employs TRBV6-1 and TRBJ2-7; 8 nucleotides agree with TRBD1. The CDR3 consists of 13 residues. Trimming took 6 bases from V and 5 from J; bases not matched to a gene: 6. Germline CDR1 reads MNHNS; CDR2 reads SASEGT. CDR3 coding DNA: TGTGCCAGCAGACGGACAGGGAGCGACGAGCAGTACTTC. It codes for CASRRTGSDEQYF.

The chain combines TRBV4-3 with TRBJ1-1, with TRBD1 matching 11 bases. Germline-derived CDR1 and CDR2 are LGHNA and YSLEER. The CDR3 length is 15 residues. V was clipped by 0 bases and J by 5 bases; unmatched bases: 2. CDR3 sequence reads: CASSQDGTGGTEAFF. CDR3 bases: TGCGCCAGCAGCCAAGATGGGACAGGGGGAACTGAAGCTTTCTTT.

The CDR3 is CASEGLYEQYF. CDR3 nucleotide sequence: TGTGCCTCCGAGGGCCTTTACGAGCAGTACTTC. This chain uses TRBV6-2 or TRBV6-3 with TRBJ2-7; possible D gene TRBD2, 5 bases. V was trimmed by 11 bases and J by 4 bases, leaving 12 bases between them. Per germline, CDR1 MNHEY and CDR2 SVGEGT. This CDR3 spans 11 amino acids.

V usage is TRBV7-9 and J usage is TRBJ1-2, with 7 positions matching TRBD1. Germline lookup yields CDR1 SEHNR and CDR2 FQNEAQ (reference sequence). This CDR3 has 14 residues. J lost 8 bases, V lost 3 bases, and 9 bases had no gene match. CDR3 nucleotide sequence: TGTGCCAGCAGCTTGGCCCGGCAGGGGGGCGGCTACACCTTC. Translating it yields CASSLARQGGGYTF.

CDR3 bases: TGTGCCAGCAGCTTAAACACGAGGATGGGCTACACCTTC. It specifies CASSLNTRMGYTF. V usage is TRBV11-1 and J usage is TRBJ1-2; D is undetermined. The germline V gene has CDR1 SGHAT and CDR2 FQDESV (reference sequence). The CDR3 runs 13 residues. V lost 2 bases, J lost 8 bases, and 12 bases lay in between.

The CDR3: CASSPGPTKVNSPLHF. CDR3 DNA: TGTGCCAGCAGCCCCGGGCCCACGAAAGTTAATTCACCCCTCCACTTT. The chain recombines TRBV7-2 with TRBJ1-6; no definite D call. The germline V gene has CDR1 SGHTA and CDR2 FQGNSA. CDR3 length: 16 amino acids. The ends were cut back, 5 bases at V and 6 bases at J, with 17 bases in the middle. The variable domain in full, completed from reference TRBV7-2 and TRBJ1-6, reads GAGVSQSPSNKVTEKGKDVELRCDPISGHTALYWYRQSLGQGLEFLIYFQGNSAPDKSGLPSDRFSAERTGGSVSTLTIQRTQQEDSAVYLCASSPGPTKVNSPLHFGNGTRLTVT.

The chain couples TRBV7-2 to TRBJ2-7; 9 bases align to TRBD2. CDR3 length: 18 amino acids. The germline V gene has CDR1 SGHTA and CDR2 FQGNSA. V gave up 3 bases and J gave up 1 base; unmatched junction bases: 13. This CDR3 is CASSLRSAGGGISYEQYF. CDR3 bases: TGTGCCAGCAGCTTGCGGTCTGCGGGGGGGGGGATTTCCTACGAGCAGTACTTC.

This clonotype was seen only a few times. The chain is built from TRBV6-1 and TRBJ1-1, with 9 bases identical to TRBD1. Germline values: CDR1 MNHNS, CDR2 SASEGT. V trimming: 4 bases; J trimming: 5 bases; junction bases outside the gene matches: 8. This CDR3 spans 15 amino acids. CDR3 coding DNA: TGTGCCAGCAGTGCGGGACAGGGTGGATGGACTGAAGCTTTCTTT. Protein sequence: CASSAGQGGWTEAFF.

CDR3 sequence (DNA): TGTGCTACGGCGGAAGGTAGGAACTACGAGCAGTACTTC. Protein product: CATAEGRNYEQYF. The chain couples TRBV15 to TRBJ2-7; no clear D. The CDR3 runs to 13 residues. From germline, CDR1 is LNHNV and CDR2 YYDKDF (reference sequence).

This chain uses TRBV10-1 with TRBJ2-5; D uncertain. V dropped 7 bases and J dropped 3 bases, with 12 bases sitting between them. In germline, CDR1 is WNHNN, CDR2 SYGVQD (reference sequence). The CDR3 contains 13 residues. In DNA form, the CDR3 reads TGCGCCAGCATACTGCTAAAAAAAGAGACCCAGTACTTC. This codes for CASILLKKETQYF.

The J gene is TRBJ1-5, the V gene TRBV6-2 or TRBV6-3; D not certain. The V end lost 0 bases, the J end lost 7 bases, and 4 bases lay between the germline ends. Germline CDR1 and CDR2: MNHEY and SVGEGT. The CDR3 sequence is 12 residues long. The CDR3 protein is CASSYSRQPQHF. CDR3 in DNA: TGTGCCAGCAGTTACTCGAGACAGCCCCAGCATTTT.

The V gene is TRBV25-1, the J gene TRBJ1-2; TRBD1 aligns across 9 bases. Germline lookup yields CDR1 MGHDK and CDR2 SYGVNS. With 5 bases clipped from V and 8 bases from J, the junction kept 9 bases outside the gene matches. This CDR3 comprises 14 residues. The chain's CDR3 is CASSPPGTGKGYTF. In DNA form, the CDR3 reads TGTGCCAGCAGTCCCCCCGGGACAGGGAAGGGCTACACCTTC.

The chain has TRBV11-3 and TRBJ2-5, with a tentative D call TRBD2 (5 bases). The CDR3 is made up of 14 amino acids. The V end was cut by 4 bases, the J end by 8 bases, with 17 bases between. Per the germline V gene, CDR1 is SGHNT and CDR2 is YENEEA. The CDR3: CASSSRSSGGTQYF. The CDR3 DNA is TGTGCCAGCAGCTCGCGGTCCTCCGGAGGAACCCAGTACTTC.

This sequence joins TRBV6-1 and TRBJ2-5; TRBD1 aligns across 8 bases. The V gene's germline CDR1 is MNHNS and CDR2 SASEGT. The V gene end was trimmed by 6 bases and the J gene end by 5 bases; junction bases not matched to a gene: 11. The CDR3 runs 15 residues. Here the CDR3 DNA reads TGTGCCAGCAGCCCCGGGACAGGAGGATCGGAGACCCAGTACTTC. Protein product: CASSPGTGGSETQYF.

This sequence joins TRBV25-1 and TRBJ1-2, with D unclear. The CDR3 covers 14 residues. Trimming stripped 3 bases from V and 3 bases from J, with 11 bases between. The germline gives CDR1 MGHDK, CDR2 SYGVNS. CDR3 nucleotides: TGTGCCAGCAGTGAGACCGAGCTTTACTATGGCTACACCTTC. Translating gives CASSETELYYGYTF.

The V call is TRBV20-1, the J call TRBJ2-7; unclear D gene. CDR1 and CDR2 (germline): DFQATT, SNEGSKA (reference sequence). The V and J ends lost 6 bases and 4 bases respectively, with 13 bases between them. The CDR3 is 12 amino acids. The CDR3 nucleotides are TGCAGTGCCAAGAAGAATTCTTACGAGCAGTACTTC. Residues: CSAKKNSYEQYF.

The V and J genes are TRBV19 and TRBJ2-3; the D gene is possibly TRBD2 (6 bases). CDR1 and CDR2 (germline): LNHDA, SQIVND (reference sequence). Between the trimmed V and J ends, which lost 2 bases and 1 base, there was a span of 13 bases. The length of the CDR3 is 16 residues. Here the CDR3 reads CASSIRGGGGTDTQYF. The DNA of the CDR3 is TGTGCCAGTAGTATAAGGGGCGGAGGGGGCACAGATACGCAGTATTTT.

The CDR3 spells CASSLAANIGGTGGGRGYGYTF. The CDR3 DNA follows: TGTGCCAGCAGCTTAGCGGCGAACATAGGCGGGACAGGGGGTGGACGAGGCTATGGCTACACCTTC. V usage is TRBV7-2 and J usage is TRBJ1-2, with 11 bases identical to TRBD1. The CDR3 is 22 residues long. Germline loops: CDR1 SGHTA, CDR2 FQGNSA. Trimming cost V 0 bases and J 4 bases; bases outside gene matches: 22.

The chain recombines TRBV20-1 with TRBJ1-1; TRBD1 matches at 7 bases. The CDR3 contains 12 residues. Germline V gene lookup returns CDR1 DFQATT and CDR2 SNEGSKA (reference sequence). J gave up 4 bases and V 6 bases, and 5 bases lay outside the gene matches. The CDR3 region is CSATRGGTEAFF. The CDR3 region has the DNA TGCAGTGCGACCAGGGGGGGCACTGAAGCTTTCTTT.

The sample holds a few counts of this clonotype. The V call is TRBV6-5, the J call TRBJ1-5, with a weak D call TRBD1 (5 bases). This CDR3 contains 15 residues. The germline V gene encodes CDR1 MNHEY and CDR2 SVGAGI. With 2 bases removed from V and 7 bases from J, the gap between germline ends came to 15 bases. CDR3 sequence reads: CASSYGADGEQPQHF. CDR3 DNA sequence: TGTGCCAGCAGTTACGGGGCGGACGGCGAACAGCCCCAGCATTTT.

The rearrangement joins TRBV24-1 to TRBJ2-2; 7 bases align to TRBD1. The junction had 6 bases not matched to a gene; V was cut back by 2 bases and J by 4 bases. This CDR3 is 16 amino acids long. Germline-derived CDR1 and CDR2 are KGHDR and SFDVKD. For the CDR3, the DNA is TGTGCCACCAGTGATTCGTGGGACAGCCTCACCGGGGAGCTGTTTTTT. This encodes CATSDSWDSLTGELFF.

The chain is built from TRBV7-8 and TRBJ1-6, with D perhaps matching TRBD1 (6 bases). V was trimmed by 6 bases and J by 6 bases, leaving 15 bases between them. The CDR3 runs to 15 residues. The germline V gene has CDR1 SGHVS and CDR2 FQNEAQ. The CDR3 spells CASSSTGQPNSPLHF. The DNA of the CDR3 is TGTGCCAGCAGTTCCACAGGGCAGCCTAATTCACCCCTCCACTTT.

This clonotype rates as hyperexpanded. The chain links TRBV6-5 to TRBJ1-5; TRBD1 might be the D (5 bases). This CDR3 spans 15 amino acids. Trimming removed 4 bases at V and 4 bases at J, with 14 bases between. CDR1 MNHEY and CDR2 SVGAGI come from the germline V gene. This CDR3 reads CASSFSGATNQPQHF. As DNA, the CDR3 is TGTGCCAGCAGTTTCTCCGGGGCTACTAATCAGCCCCAGCATTTT.

The chain joins TRBV7-8 to TRBJ2-3; D unclear. The V gene's germline CDR1 is SGHVS and CDR2 FQNEAQ. This CDR3 has 15 residues. V lost 7 bases, J lost 6 bases, and 20 bases lay in between. The CDR3 DNA is TGTGCCAGCACCAAATCCGGAAGCTTTTCGGATACGCAGTATTTT. This encodes CASTKSGSFSDTQYF.

The rearrangement joins TRBV7-2 to TRBJ2-7; D is possibly TRBD1 or TRBD2 (5 bases each). Trimming cost V 4 bases and J 8 bases, with 9 bases left between them. The CDR3 covers 11 residues. Germline CDR1 is SGHTA and CDR2 is FQGNSA. CDR3 nucleotides: TGTGCCAGCAGCTCTGGGACCAAGCAGTACTTC. Translation: CASSSGTKQYF.

The chain uses TRBV19 and TRBJ1-1; maybe TRBD1 (6 bases). Germline CDR1 reads LNHDA; CDR2 reads SQIVND (reference sequence). V lost 5 bases, J lost 11 bases, and 12 bases lay in between. The CDR3 totals 11 residues. In DNA form, the CDR3 reads TGTGCCAGTAGTTTGAGTGACAGGGCTTTCTTT. It is translated as CASSLSDRAFF.

This rearrangement joins TRBV19 to TRBJ2-2, with unresolved D. Between the trimmed V and J ends, which lost 4 bases and 5 bases, there was a span of 8 bases. The germline gives CDR1 LNHDA, CDR2 SQIVND (reference sequence). This CDR3 is built from 13 residues. CDR3 nucleotides: TGTGCCAGTAGTAGGATAATTACCGGGGAGCTGTTTTTT. It codes for CASSRIITGELFF. The full variable domain, rest sourced from reference TRBV19 and TRBJ2-2, is DGGITQSPKYLFRKEGQNVTLSCEQNLNHDAMYWYRQDPGQGLRLIYYSQIVNDFQKGDIAEGYSVSREKKESFPLTVTSAQKNPTAFYLCASSRIITGELFFGEGSRLTVL.

The chain combines TRBV27 with TRBJ2-7, with D unresolved. Germline V gene sequence: CDR1 MNHEY, CDR2 SMNVEV (reference sequence). V lost 3 bases, J lost 2 bases, and 8 bases lay in between. This CDR3 has 13 amino acids. The CDR3 DNA sequence: TGTGCCAGCAGTTTCAGGCGAACCTACGAGCAGTACTTC. This translates into CASSFRRTYEQYF.

The sample holds a few counts of this clonotype. V is TRBV6-5 and J is TRBJ1-2; 7 bases are shared with TRBD1. Germline V gene lookup returns CDR1 MNHEY and CDR2 SVGAGI. The V gene end was trimmed by 2 bases and the J gene end by 4 bases; junction bases not matched to a gene: 7. The CDR3 is 15 residues long. The CDR3 here is CASSYGPGTVYGYTF. CDR3 sequence (DNA): TGTGCCAGCAGTTACGGACCCGGGACAGTCTATGGCTACACCTTC.

This chain joins TRBV7-3 and TRBJ1-2; possibly TRBD1 for D (5 bases). V lost 5 bases, J lost 8 bases, and 18 bases lay in between. Per germline, CDR1 SGHTA and CDR2 FQGTGA. The CDR3 extends over 14 amino acids. This CDR3 reads CASSPGDGSRGYTF. The CDR3 DNA is TGTGCCAGCAGCCCGGGGGACGGCAGCCGGGGCTACACCTTC.

The table lists this clonotype with a count of one. The chain couples TRBV27 to TRBJ2-1; the match to TRBD2 covers 14 bases. The germline gives CDR1 MNHEY, CDR2 SMNVEV (reference sequence). The CDR3 consists of 20 residues. The junction had 12 bases not matched to a gene; V was cut back by 5 bases and J by 0 bases. The CDR3 DNA reads TGTGCCAGCAGTCCCCCATACCGGACTAGCGGGAGGATCTCCTACAATGAGCAGTTCTTC. This gives the protein CASSPPYRTSGRISYNEQFF.

The rearrangement uses TRBV12-3 or TRBV12-4 and TRBJ1-6; D is unclear. V was clipped by 3 bases and J by 10 bases, with 7 bases between them. The CDR3 is 12 amino acids. The CDR3 region has the DNA TGTGCCAGCAGTTTGGTATTGTCACCCCTCCACTTT. Protein sequence: CASSLVLSPLHF.